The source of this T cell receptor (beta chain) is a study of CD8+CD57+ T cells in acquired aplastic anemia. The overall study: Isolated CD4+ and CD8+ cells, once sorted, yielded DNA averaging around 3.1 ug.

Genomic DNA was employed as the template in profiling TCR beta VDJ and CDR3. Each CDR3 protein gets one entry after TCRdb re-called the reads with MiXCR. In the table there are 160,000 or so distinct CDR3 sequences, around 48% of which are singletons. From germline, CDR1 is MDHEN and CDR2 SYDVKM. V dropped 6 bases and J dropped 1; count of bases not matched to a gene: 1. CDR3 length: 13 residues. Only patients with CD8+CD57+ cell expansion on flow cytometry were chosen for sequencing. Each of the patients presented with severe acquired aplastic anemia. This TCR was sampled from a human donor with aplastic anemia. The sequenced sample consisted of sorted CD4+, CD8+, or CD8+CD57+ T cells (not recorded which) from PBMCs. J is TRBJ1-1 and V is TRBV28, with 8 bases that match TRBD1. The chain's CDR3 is CASRGTGNTEAFF. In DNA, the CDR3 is TGTGCCAGCAGGGGGACAGGGAACACTGAAGCTTTCTTT.